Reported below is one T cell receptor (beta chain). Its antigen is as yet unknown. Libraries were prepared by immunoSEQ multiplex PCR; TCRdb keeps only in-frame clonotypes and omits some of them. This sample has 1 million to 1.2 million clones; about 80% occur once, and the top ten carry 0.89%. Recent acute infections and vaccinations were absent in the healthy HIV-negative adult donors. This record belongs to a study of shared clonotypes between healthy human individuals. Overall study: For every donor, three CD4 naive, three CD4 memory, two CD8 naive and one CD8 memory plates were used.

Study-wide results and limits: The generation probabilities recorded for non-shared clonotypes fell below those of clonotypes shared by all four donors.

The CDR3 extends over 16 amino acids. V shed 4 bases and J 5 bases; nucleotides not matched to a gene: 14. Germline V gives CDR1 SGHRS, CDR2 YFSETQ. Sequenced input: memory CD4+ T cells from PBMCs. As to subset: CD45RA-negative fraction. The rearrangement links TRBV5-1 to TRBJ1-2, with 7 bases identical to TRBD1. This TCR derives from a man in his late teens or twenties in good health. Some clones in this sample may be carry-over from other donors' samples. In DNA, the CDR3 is TGCGCCAGCAGCCCATCCGAGTTTCAGGGGGGGTATGGCTACACCTTC. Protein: CASSPSEFQGGYGYTF.